The next 14 T cell receptor beta chains were all read from a single sample in a study of OX40 agonist ivuxolimab in advanced cancers. Libraries were prepared by immunoSEQ multiplex PCR; TCRdb keeps only in-frame clonotypes and omits some of them. The table includes 65,000 to 75,000 clones, roughly nine tenths detected once. Sequencing used CD4+ or CD8+ T cells sorted from blood, obtained in a trial of the OX40 agonist ivuxolimab. Every receptor here comes from an adult with an advanced solid tumor such as melanoma, head and neck, liver or kidney cancer.

The chain is built from TRBV2 and TRBJ2-2; TRBD2 aligns across 8 bases. V gave up 2 bases and J gave up 4 bases; unmatched junction bases: 6. The CDR3 sequence is 16 residues long. CDR1 and CDR2 (germline): SNHLY, FYNNEI. The CDR3 protein is CASSERGLGTTGELFF. In DNA, the CDR3 is TGTGCCAGCAGTGAAAGGGGACTAGGCACCACCGGGGAGCTGTTTTTT.

V usage is TRBV2 and J usage is TRBJ2-5, with D possibly being TRBD1 (6 bases). The end of the DNA fits TRBJ2-7 better, so the J call may be wrong. Germline CDR1 and CDR2: SNHLY and FYNNEI. The CDR3 runs 14 residues. CDR3 sequence (DNA): TGTGCCAGCAGCCTGGAGACAGGCTCCTACGAGCAGTACTTC. This translates into CASSLETGSYEQYF.

CDR3 DNA sequence: TGTGCCAGCAGCTTTGTCTACCCGTACCAAGAGACCCAGTACTTC. As protein: CASSFVYPYQETQYF. The rearrangement uses TRBV7-9 and TRBJ2-5; no reliable D call. This CDR3 is built from 15 residues. The V end was cut by 3 bases, the J end by 0 bases, with 11 bases between. Per the germline V gene, CDR1 is SEHNR and CDR2 is FQNEAQ (reference sequence).

J is TRBJ1-4 and V is TRBV2, with unresolved D. The CDR3 extends over 13 amino acids. The V end was cut by 5 bases, the J end by 5 bases, with 9 bases between. The germline gives CDR1 SNHLY, CDR2 FYNNEI. The CDR3 region has the DNA TGTGCCAGCAGTTTCCAGACGAATGAAAAACTGTTTTTT. Its protein is CASSFQTNEKLFF.

The rearrangement links TRBV30 to TRBJ1-2; tentative D call: TRBD1 (6 bases). Germline assignment: CDR1 GTSNPN and CDR2 SVGIG (reference sequence). CDR3 length equals 13 residues. Trimming stripped 2 bases from V and 8 bases from J, with 15 bases between. CDR3 residues: CAWSKGGNDGYTF. The CDR3 DNA reads as TGTGCCTGGAGTAAAGGGGGGAACGACGGCTACACCTTC.

The chain joins TRBV27 to TRBJ2-2; no clear D gene. Trimming stripped 8 bases from V and 1 base from J, with 8 bases between. The CDR3 spans 13 residues. CDR1 MNHEY and CDR2 SMNVEV come from the germline V gene (reference sequence). CDR3 amino acids: CASGPWNTGELFF. The CDR3 DNA is TGTGCCAGCGGACCTTGGAACACCGGGGAGCTGTTTTTT.

The chain is built from TRBV14 and TRBJ1-1; a weak D match, TRBD1 (5 bases). The CDR3 consists of 10 residues. Germline lookup yields CDR1 SGHDN and CDR2 FVKESK. The V gene lost 8 bases and the J gene lost 4 bases, with 5 bases spanning the gap. The DNA for the CDR3 is TGTGCCAGCGGGGGCACTGAAGCTTTCTTT. It specifies CASGGTEAFF.

The rearrangement links TRBV6-5 to TRBJ2-7, with 9 bases identical to TRBD2. J gave up 2 bases and V 5 bases, and 7 bases lay outside the gene matches. Per germline, CDR1 MNHEY and CDR2 SVGAGI. CDR3 size: 15 residues. The DNA for the CDR3 is TGTGCCAGCAGTGTTAGCGGGGGTATTACCTACGAGCAGTACTTC. This translates into CASSVSGGITYEQYF.

The chain employs TRBV4-2 and TRBJ1-1; D unclear. V was trimmed by 2 bases and J by 5 bases, leaving 18 bases between them. The length of the CDR3 is 16 residues. CDR1 and CDR2 (germline): LGHNA, YNFKEQ. The CDR3, as DNA: TGTGCCAGCAGCCAACACGGAGGAGGGAGTAGGACTGAAGCTTTCTTT. Amino acids: CASSQHGGGSRTEAFF.

This sequence joins TRBV28 and TRBJ2-1, with a tentative D call TRBD1 (6 bases). V was shortened by 1 base and J by 0 bases, with 10 bases between the two germline ends. The CDR3 loop spans 16 amino acids. The V gene's germline CDR1 is MDHEN and CDR2 SYDVKM. The CDR3 nucleotides read TGTGCCAGCAGTTTATTTGCAGGGGTCTCCTACAATGAGCAGTTCTTC. It codes for CASSLFAGVSYNEQFF.

J is TRBJ2-5 and V is TRBV7-7; 8 bases line up with TRBD1. Near its end, the DNA agrees better with TRBJ2-7, so the J call may be wrong. The CDR3 sequence is 15 residues long. Looked up from germline, CDR1 is SSHAT and CDR2 is FNYEAQ (reference sequence). In nucleotides, the CDR3 is TGTGCCAGCAGCCATGGACAGGGTGAGACCTACGAGCAGTACTTC. It encodes CASSHGQGETYEQYF.

This sequence joins TRBV15 and TRBJ2-3; D is unresolved. Germline V CDR1 and CDR2: LNHNV, YYDKDF (reference sequence). Trimming removed 1 base from V and 2 bases from J, with 10 bases in between. This CDR3 region has 15 residues. The CDR3 is CATSRVGLSTDTQYF. For the CDR3, the DNA is TGTGCCACCAGCAGAGTGGGCTTATCCACAGATACGCAGTATTTT.

Notes on this clone: Sequence at one end of the junction differs from germline and may be a read error. V is TRBV20-1 and J is TRBJ1-2; D remains ambiguous. Germline V lookup: CDR1 DFQATT, CDR2 SNEGSKA (reference sequence). CDR3 size: 11 residues. The CDR3 bases are TGCAGTGCTAGCGGGAGGGAATGGTTCGACTTC. Amino acids: CSASGREWFDF.

CDR3 region: CASSLGGAGYEQYF. CDR3 nucleotide sequence: TGTGCCAGCAGCTTGGGGGGGGCAGGGTACGAGCAGTACTTC. The chain joins TRBV11-2 to TRBJ2-7, with D possibly TRBD2 on 7 matching bases. Germline V gives CDR1 SGHAT, CDR2 FQNNGV. This CDR3 has 14 residues. Trimming shortened V by 3 bases and J by 4 bases, and 13 bases separated the two germline ends.